This T cell receptor beta chain derives from a study of T cells after yellow fever vaccination. Study-level findings and limits: The booster response re-showed most primary clones: around 97% CD4, more than 80% CD8.

This clonotype was counted between two and nine times. As yet, its antigen is unknown. TCRdb ran MiXCR on the 5' RACE reads and lists one entry per CDR3 protein. The table has around 500,000 distinct CDR3 sequences, 20% to 25% seen once. V shed 4 bases and J 1 base; nucleotides not matched to a gene: 7. This CDR3 is built from 15 residues. CDR1 is SGDLS, CDR2 YYNGEE, per germline. The chain couples TRBV9 to TRBJ1-2; 7 positions agree with TRBD1. The material sequenced was PBMCs, taken more than 20 days after the first yellow fever vaccination. The origin of this receptor is a man aged 18-30 years who received the YFV17D yellow fever vaccine. The CDR3 reads CASSPTDRVNYGYTF. CDR3 bases: TGTGCCAGCAGCCCAACCGACAGGGTTAACTATGGCTACACCTTC.